Included here is one T cell receptor (beta chain) sequence, with context. These data are taken from a study of blood T cell repertoires in COVID-19. Across the study: Acute-phase and convalescent COVID-19 samples originated in the United States, Italy and Spain. Sources were T cells, B-cell-depleted T cells, or PBMCs; the material itself was cDNA or gDNA.

As processed by the authors: Scientists estimated how many nucleated cells there were by amplifying reference gene primers. Sequencing was performed with immunoSEQ multiplex PCR; in TCRdb, only in-frame clones are kept and a portion is missing. V, J and clone size are those of that table, while D and trimming were read from the DNA. This table holds 29,000 or so clones, roughly two thirds found once. V dropped 3 bases and J dropped 4 bases, with 18 bases sitting between them. Germline CDR1 and CDR2: SGHAT and FQNNGV. The CDR3 extends over 16 amino acids. The sequencing input was peripheral blood. This chain joins TRBV11-2 and TRBJ2-5; no reliable D call. The clonotype comes from a human donor in a cohort sampled during active COVID-19. The CDR3 sequence: CASSFSIGPFLETQYF. The CDR3 DNA sequence: TGTGCCAGCAGCTTCTCAATTGGGCCTTTCTTAGAGACCCAGTACTTC.